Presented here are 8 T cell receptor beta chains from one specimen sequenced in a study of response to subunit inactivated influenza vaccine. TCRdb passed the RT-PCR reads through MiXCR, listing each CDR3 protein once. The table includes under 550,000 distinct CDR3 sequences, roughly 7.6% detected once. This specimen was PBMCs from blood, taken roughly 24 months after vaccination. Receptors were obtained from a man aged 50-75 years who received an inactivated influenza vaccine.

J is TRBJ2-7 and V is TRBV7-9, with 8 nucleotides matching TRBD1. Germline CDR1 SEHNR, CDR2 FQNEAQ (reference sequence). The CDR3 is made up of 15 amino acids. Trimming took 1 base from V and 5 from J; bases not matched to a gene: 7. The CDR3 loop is CASSLGDRRYDEQYF. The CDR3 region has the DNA TGTGCCAGCAGCTTAGGGGACAGGAGGTACGACGAGCAGTACTTC.

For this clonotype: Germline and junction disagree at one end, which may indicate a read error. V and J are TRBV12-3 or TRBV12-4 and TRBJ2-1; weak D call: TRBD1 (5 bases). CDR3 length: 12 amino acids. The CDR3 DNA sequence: TGTGCCAGCAGTCCGCGCTCAGGGCAAGAAGACTTC. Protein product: CASSPRSGQEDF.

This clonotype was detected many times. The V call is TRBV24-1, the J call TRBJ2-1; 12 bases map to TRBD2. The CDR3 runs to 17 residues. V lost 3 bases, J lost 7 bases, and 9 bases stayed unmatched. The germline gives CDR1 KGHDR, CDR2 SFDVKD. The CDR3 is CATSDPELAGGFNEQFF. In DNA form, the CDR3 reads TGTGCCACCAGTGATCCCGAACTAGCGGGAGGCTTTAATGAGCAGTTCTTC.

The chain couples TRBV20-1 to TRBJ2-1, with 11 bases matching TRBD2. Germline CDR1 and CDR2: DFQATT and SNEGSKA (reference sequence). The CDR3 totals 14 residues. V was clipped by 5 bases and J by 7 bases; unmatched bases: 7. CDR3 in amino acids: CSALISGGANEQFF. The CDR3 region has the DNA TGCAGTGCTTTAATTAGCGGGGGGGCAAATGAGCAGTTCTTC.

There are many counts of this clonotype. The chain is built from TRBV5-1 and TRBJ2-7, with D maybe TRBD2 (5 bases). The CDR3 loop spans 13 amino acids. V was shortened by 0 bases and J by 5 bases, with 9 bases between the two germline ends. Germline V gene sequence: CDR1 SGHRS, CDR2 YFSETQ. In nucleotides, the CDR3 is TGCGCCAGCAGCTTGGGGACTTACAACGAGCAGTACTTC. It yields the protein CASSLGTYNEQYF.

Here the CDR3 DNA reads TGTGCCAGCAGCTTAGATTCGGGAGGGCCGACCCAGTACTTC. It specifies CASSLDSGGPTQYF. The chain is built from TRBV7-2 and TRBJ2-5; 8 bases map to TRBD2. This CDR3 comprises 14 residues. V lost 1 base to trimming and J lost 7 bases; unmatched junction nucleotides: 5. Germline loops: CDR1 SGHTA, CDR2 FQGNSA.

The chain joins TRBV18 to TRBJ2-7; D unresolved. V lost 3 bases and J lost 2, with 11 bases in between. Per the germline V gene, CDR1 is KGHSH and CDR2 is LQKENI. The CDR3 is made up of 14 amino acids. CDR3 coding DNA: TGTGCCAGCTCACCGGGGTCGGACCCCTACGAGCAGTACTTC. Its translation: CASSPGSDPYEQYF.

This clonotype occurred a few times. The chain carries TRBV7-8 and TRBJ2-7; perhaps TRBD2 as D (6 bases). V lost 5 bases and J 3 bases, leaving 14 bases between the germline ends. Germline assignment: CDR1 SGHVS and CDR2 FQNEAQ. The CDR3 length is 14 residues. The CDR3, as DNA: TGTGCCAGCAGCATGGGACTTTCTAACTACGAGCAGTACTTC. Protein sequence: CASSMGLSNYEQYF.